The 23 T cell receptor beta chains below were found in one sample sequenced in a study of blood T cell repertoires in COVID-19. Clones were sequenced by immunoSEQ multiplex PCR, and TCRdb holds only the in-frame ones, with some missing. The sample shows roughly 100,000 clones, 80% to 95% of them seen only once. Input material: peripheral blood. Receptors originate from a woman between 50 and 59 years old with COVID-19, enrolled during active disease.

The chain is built from TRBV11-2 and TRBJ1-2, with 7 bases identical to TRBD1. The germline V gene encodes CDR1 SGHAT and CDR2 FQNNGV. The ends lost 5 bases at V and 4 bases at J; junction bases unmatched: 1. The length of the CDR3 is 12 residues. The CDR3 region is CASSGQAYGYTF. CDR3 sequence (DNA): TGTGCCAGCAGCGGACAGGCCTATGGCTACACCTTC.

This clone was seen a few times. The limits of the CDR3 on the DNA are not certain, so only TCRdb's listed CDR3 is given. The V gene is TRBV28, the J gene TRBJ1-2; the DNA was not used to check the table's D call, TRBD1. The CDR3 region is 14 residues in length, termini included. Germline CDR1 reads MDHEN; CDR2 reads SYDVKM. CDR3: CASSTSQGARGYTF.

This chain links TRBV4-1 with TRBJ2-3; the D gene is possibly TRBD2 (6 bases). The germline gives CDR1 MGHRA, CDR2 YSYEKL. This CDR3 spans 15 amino acids. The V end was cut by 7 bases, the J end by 3 bases, with 17 bases between. Here the CDR3 DNA reads TGCGCCAGCAAAGGAGTGGTCGGGGGAACAGATACGCAGTATTTT. Amino acid sequence: CASKGVVGGTDTQYF.

The chain has TRBV5-8 and TRBJ2-2; 12 bases map to TRBD1. V lost 3 bases and J lost 4; bases outside the gene matches: 7. There are 17 residues in the CDR3. Germline V gene sequence: CDR1 SGHTS, CDR2 YDEGEE. CDR3 nucleotide sequence: TGTGCCAGCAGCTCGGGACAGGGGGCGCGAAGCACCGGGGAGCTGTTTTTT. It is translated as CASSSGQGARSTGELFF.

This chain uses TRBV6-5 with TRBJ2-1; the D gene is possibly TRBD1 (6 bases). V gave up 10 bases and J gave up 6 bases, with 16 bases separating them. There are 13 residues in the CDR3. CDR1 and CDR2 (germline): MNHEY, SVGAGI. The CDR3 DNA follows: TGTGCCATCAATAACAGGGTATCCAATGAGCAGTTCTTC. The encoded protein is CAINNRVSNEQFF.

The chain couples TRBV5-1 to TRBJ2-1, with TRBD2 matching over 7 bases. Trimming removed 3 bases from V and 5 bases from J; junction bases left unmatched: 14. Germline CDR1 is SGHRS and CDR2 is YFSETQ. The CDR3 totals 17 residues. The CDR3 coding sequence is TGCGCCAGCAGCTCGGGCTTCGGACTAGATCGCGACAATGAGCAGTTCTTC. Translated, it gives CASSSGFGLDRDNEQFF.

J is TRBJ2-1 and V is TRBV5-5; 7 bases are a match to TRBD1. This CDR3 is built from 15 residues. V trimming: 6 bases; J trimming: 0 bases; junction bases outside the gene matches: 6. Per germline, CDR1 SGHKS and CDR2 YYEKEE (reference sequence). CDR3 DNA: TGTGCCAGCAACCAGGGGGTGTCCTCCTACAATGAGCAGTTCTTC. Translation: CASNQGVSSYNEQFF.

The V and J genes are TRBV7-6 and TRBJ2-3, with 7 bases identical to TRBD2. Germline V lookup: CDR1 SGHVS, CDR2 FNYEAQ. The CDR3 has 15 residues. The trim removed 3 bases at V and 2 bases at J, leaving 5 bases unmatched. CDR3 DNA sequence: TGTGCCAGCAGCTTTTGGGGGGGACTCACAGATACGCAGTATTTT. Its translation is CASSFWGGLTDTQYF.

The chain uses TRBV23-1 and TRBJ2-5, with 7 bases identical to TRBD2. TRBV23-1 is flagged as an ORF with uncertain function. V trimming: 10 bases; J trimming: 3 bases; junction bases outside the gene matches: 8. This CDR3 contains 13 residues. The CDR3 spells CATSLGGEETQYF. The CDR3 DNA follows: TGCGCCACCTCTCTGGGGGGGGAAGAGACCCAGTACTTC.

This chain joins TRBV5-4 and TRBJ2-2; TRBD1 matches 9 bases. The J segment lost 3 bases and the V segment lost 5 bases, leaving 2 bases of the junction unmatched. Germline V gene lookup returns CDR1 SGHNT and CDR2 YYREEE (reference sequence). The CDR3 length is 14 residues. CDR3 sequence: CASRQGADTGELFF. Here the CDR3 DNA reads TGTGCCAGCAGACAGGGGGCGGACACCGGGGAGCTGTTTTTT.

V is TRBV6-6 and J is TRBJ2-7, with 10 bases lining up with TRBD1. Trimming cost V 4 bases and J 5 bases; bases outside gene matches: 8. The CDR3 runs to 15 residues. Germline-derived CDR1 and CDR2 are MNHNY and SVGAGI (reference sequence). The CDR3 DNA is TGTGCCAGCAGTTTTCCGGGACAGGGGTCTAACGAGCAGTACTTC. Residues: CASSFPGQGSNEQYF.

The genes are TRBV30 and TRBJ2-1; TRBD1 is a possible D gene (5 bases). Germline V gives CDR1 GTSNPN, CDR2 SVGIG (reference sequence). This CDR3 has 15 amino acids. V shed 2 bases and J shed 2 bases, with 13 bases lying between them. DNA of the CDR3: TGTGCCTGGAGTATAGGGGTAATTGCCTACAATGAGCAGTTCTTC. Translating gives CAWSIGVIAYNEQFF. Combining the CDR3 with reference TRBV30 and TRBJ2-1 gives the whole variable domain SQTIHQWPATLVQPVGSPLSLECTVEGTSNPNLYWYRQAAGRGLQLLFYSVGIGQISSEVPQNLSASRPQDRQFILSSKKLLLSDSGFYLCAWSIGVIAYNEQFFGPGTRLTVL.

The V call is TRBV5-4, the J call TRBJ2-1, with 9 bases aligning to TRBD1. This CDR3 has 15 amino acids. Trimming removed 3 bases from V and 9 bases from J; junction bases left unmatched: 10. In germline, CDR1 is SGHNT, CDR2 YYREEE (reference sequence). The CDR3 nucleotides are TGTGCCAGCAGCTCACAGGGGGCGAAAGATGGTGAGCAGTTCTTC. The encoded protein is CASSSQGAKDGEQFF.

This clone appeared once. V gene TRBV27 combines with J gene TRBJ1-2; TRBD1 agrees at 8 bases. Unmatched junction bases numbered 5, after V lost 6 bases and J lost 8 bases. Looked up from germline, CDR1 is MNHEY and CDR2 is SMNVEV (reference sequence). The CDR3 consists of 12 residues. The CDR3 is CASSRTGRGYTF. Written as DNA, the CDR3 is TGTGCCAGCAGCCGGACAGGGAGGGGCTACACCTTC.

The chain employs TRBV30 and TRBJ1-3; 10 positions agree with TRBD1. In germline, CDR1 is GTSNPN, CDR2 SVGIG (reference sequence). The CDR3 is 13 residues long. Trimming cost V 4 bases and J 7 bases; bases outside gene matches: 4. The CDR3 DNA reads as TGTGCCTGGATGGACAGGGGGGTCAACACCATATATTTT. This gives the protein CAWMDRGVNTIYF.

DNA of the CDR3: TGTGCCAGCTCGCGGGACAGGGGGCAATCACCCCTCCACTTT. Protein product: CASSRDRGQSPLHF. This chain uses TRBV18 with TRBJ1-6, with 12 bases matching TRBD1. Losses at the gene ends were 6 bases for V and 10 bases for J; bases not matched to a gene: 4. The CDR3 sequence is 14 residues long. Germline-derived CDR1 and CDR2 are KGHSH and LQKENI. Looking up the rest from reference TRBV18 and TRBJ1-6 gives the full variable domain: NAGVMQNPRHLVRRRGQEARLRCSPMKGHSHVYWYRQLPEEGLKFMVYLQKENIIDESGMPKERFSAEFPKEGPSILRIQQVVRGDSAAYFCASSRDRGQSPLHFGNGTRLTVT.

The V call is TRBV6-1, the J call TRBJ2-1; D might be TRBD1 (5 bases). Trimming shortened V by 1 base and J by 16 bases, and 17 bases separated the two germline ends. The CDR3 runs 13 residues. CDR1 is MNHNS and CDR2 is SASEGT in the germline V gene. The CDR3 is CASSEVQAGFRFF. CDR3 DNA sequence: TGTGCCAGCAGTGAAGTTCAGGCAGGGTTCCGCTTCTTC.

V is TRBV4-1 and J is TRBJ1-1; D remains ambiguous. Germline loops: CDR1 MGHRA, CDR2 YSYEKL. The germline V and J ends were trimmed by 5 bases and 1 base, with 11 bases remaining between them. The CDR3 has 14 amino acids. CDR3 sequence (DNA): TGCGCCAGCAGCTCCACCACAGAGAACACTGAAGCTTTCTTT. Translated: CASSSTTENTEAFF.

The chain links TRBV24-1 to TRBJ1-5, with a weak D call TRBD1 (5 bases). Looked up from germline, CDR1 is KGHDR and CDR2 is SFDVKD. V was cut by 4 bases and J by 9 bases, with 12 bases left in between. The CDR3 has 13 residues. The CDR3 DNA reads as TGTGCCACCAGTGACAGGGTTATGTCGCCCCAGCATTTT. Translated, it gives CATSDRVMSPQHF.

The chain joins TRBV5-5 to TRBJ2-2; TRBD2 agrees at 9 bases. This CDR3 has 17 amino acids. Per the germline V gene, CDR1 is SGHKS and CDR2 is YYEKEE (reference sequence). Trimming at V came to 0 bases and at J to 2 bases, leaving 5 bases not matched to a gene. DNA of the CDR3: TGTGCCAGCAGCTTGGAAGCGGGGGGCTTTAACACCGGGGAGCTGTTTTTT. The encoded protein is CASSLEAGGFNTGELFF.

The rearrangement joins TRBV19 to TRBJ2-7; tentatively, D is TRBD1 (6 bases). This CDR3 is 12 amino acids long. V shed 7 bases and J shed 4 bases, with 11 bases lying between them. Germline V lookup: CDR1 LNHDA, CDR2 SQIVND (reference sequence). The CDR3 loop reads CASTDQGYEQYF. CDR3 coding DNA: TGTGCCAGTACCGACCAGGGGTACGAGCAGTACTTC.

The CDR3 here is CASSSGLLHGTQYF. The CDR3 nucleotides are TGTGCCAGCAGCTCTGGACTACTCCATGGAACGCAGTATTTT. The V and J genes are TRBV7-2 and TRBJ2-3, with a tentative D call TRBD2 (6 bases). In germline, CDR1 is SGHTA, CDR2 FQGNSA. V was clipped by 4 bases and J by 9 bases, with 17 bases between them. The CDR3 length is 14 residues.

The genes are TRBV12-3 or TRBV12-4 and TRBJ1-5; D is unclear. V lost 2 bases and J 9 bases, leaving 5 bases between the germline ends. The CDR3 loop spans 11 amino acids. In nucleotides, the CDR3 is TGTGCCAGCAGTTTACGCGGGCCCCAGCATTTT. The encoded protein is CASSLRGPQHF.